This TCR beta chain is from a study of long-term antiretroviral therapy in people with HIV. Points from the study as a whole: Pre-ART expanded clones dominated the repertoire at every time point. The study found narrower CDR3 length ranges in HIV repertoires than in controls.

This CDR3 region has 11 residues. Germline values: CDR1 SEHNR, CDR2 FQNEAQ (reference sequence). Trimming left V 4 bases short and J 7 bases short, with 4 bases between. About this clone itself: As yet, its antigen is unknown.

Investigators performed immunoSEQ version v3.0 at survey level. The table came from immunoSEQ multiplex PCR; TCRdb's copy has only in-frame clones and leaves some out. This sample has 25,000 to 30,000 clones, with around nine tenths found just once. The V and J genes are TRBV7-9 and TRBJ2-2; no reliable D call. This receptor was taken from a woman aged 18-29 years with HIV. The sample in question was unsorted PBMCs, obtained 1.8 years after starting antiretroviral therapy. CDR3 DNA: TGTGCCAGCAGCTCGGGCGGGGAGCTGTTTTTT. This encodes CASSSGGELFF.